The 21 T cell receptor beta chains below were found in one sample sequenced in a study of regulatory T cells in long-lasting Graves disease. Time point described: persistent/refractory GD, antithyroid drugs over 5 years with positive TRAb. Generation of the TCR library employed RNA extracted from PBMCs. Sequencing libraries for TCR beta were prepared with iRepertoire HTBI primers and Arm-PCR of CDR3 regions. TCRdb re-called the multiplex PCR reads through MiXCR, storing one row per CDR3 protein. Here the sample spans 420,000 or so distinct CDR3 sequences, around 20% being singletons. The source was peripheral blood mononuclear cells (PBMCs), collected when the disease was refractory, from a patient treated with antithyroid drugs. These receptors were obtained from a female donor with Graves disease.

The sample holds many counts of this clonotype. This chain uses TRBV2 with TRBJ1-5; D remains ambiguous. With 8 bases removed from V and 9 bases from J, the gap between germline ends came to 20 bases. Germline loops: CDR1 SNHLY, CDR2 FYNNEI. The CDR3 sequence is 14 residues long. The CDR3 region is CASEDNVGYGPQHF. As DNA, the CDR3 is TGTGCCAGCGAAGACAACGTCGGGTACGGGCCCCAGCATTTT.

This clonotype was recorded a few times. This rearrangement joins TRBV29-1 to TRBJ2-7, with D perhaps given as TRBD1 or TRBD2 (5 bases each). Between the trimmed V and J ends, which lost 7 bases and 5 bases, there was a span of 15 bases. CDR1 and CDR2 from the germline V gene are SQVTM and ANQGSEA. This CDR3 has 12 residues. CDR3 coding DNA: TGCAGCGCGCGCGGGTCAGGGCACGAGCAGTACTTC. It is translated as CSARGSGHEQYF.

The sample holds a few counts of this clonotype. The chain recombines TRBV20-1 with TRBJ1-3; a possible D gene is TRBD1 (5 bases). Germline values: CDR1 DFQATT, CDR2 SNEGSKA (reference sequence). V was clipped by 0 bases and J by 4 bases, with 16 bases between them. The CDR3 extends over 16 amino acids. This CDR3 is CSARDSRAAGGNTIYF. The CDR3 DNA reads as TGCAGTGCTAGAGATAGTAGGGCAGCAGGGGGAAACACCATATATTTT.

The J gene is TRBJ1-5, the V gene TRBV29-1; D may be TRBD1 (6 bases). The CDR3 consists of 15 residues. CDR1 and CDR2 from the germline V gene are SQVTM and ANQGSEA. The V and J ends lost 5 bases and 3 bases respectively, with 17 bases between them. CDR3 DNA: TGCAGCGTTAGTCTAGTACAGGGCCACAATCAGCCCCAGCATTTT. Encoded protein: CSVSLVQGHNQPQHF.

The chain recombines TRBV13 with TRBJ2-7; TRBD2 matches at 10 bases. With 5 bases clipped from V and 2 bases from J, the junction kept 9 bases outside the gene matches. CDR3 size: 16 residues. The germline V gene encodes CDR1 PRHDT and CDR2 FYEKMQ (reference sequence). The CDR3 DNA reads as TGTGCCAGCAGCCGGGTGCTAGCGGGGGTCACCTACGAGCAGTACTTC. Translating gives CASSRVLAGVTYEQYF.

This clonotype was recorded a few times. V is TRBV9 and J is TRBJ2-4, with D uncertain. Germline V CDR1 and CDR2: SGDLS, YYNGEE. The V end was cut by 2 bases, the J end by 3 bases, with 6 bases between. The CDR3 contains 13 residues. CDR3 nucleotides: TGTGCCAGCAGCGTCGATGGCAAAAACATTCAGTACTTC. Encoded protein: CASSVDGKNIQYF. Variable domain in full (rest from reference TRBV9 and TRBJ2-4): DSGVTQTPKHLITATGQRVTLRCSPRSGDLSVYWYQQSLDQGLQFLIQYYNGEERAKGNILERFSAQQFPDLHSELNLSSLELGDSALYFCASSVDGKNIQYFGAGTRLSVL.

The genes are TRBV6-2 or TRBV6-3 and TRBJ2-4, with a possible D match to TRBD1 (6 bases). Germline loops: CDR1 MNHEY, CDR2 SVGEGT. The length of the CDR3 is 17 residues. V lost 0 bases, J lost 0 bases, and 12 bases lay in between. This chain's CDR3 is CASSYSTGPLAKNIQYF. The DNA of the CDR3 is TGTGCCAGCAGTTACTCGACAGGACCCCTAGCCAAAAACATTCAGTACTTC.

This clonotype was counted at least ten times. The rearrangement uses TRBV2 and TRBJ2-5; D is possibly TRBD1 (6 bases). CDR1 and CDR2 from the germline V gene are SNHLY and FYNNEI. The ends were cut back, 6 bases at V and 1 base at J, with 15 bases in the middle. The CDR3 totals 15 residues. CDR3 amino acids: CASRGYDRLQETQYF. DNA for the CDR3: TGTGCCAGCAGGGGATACGACAGGCTCCAAGAGACCCAGTACTTC.

This clonotype has more than one count but fewer than ten. This chain uses TRBV29-1 with TRBJ2-7; 11 bases fit TRBD2. Per germline, CDR1 SQVTM and CDR2 ANQGSEA. V lost 6 bases to trimming and J lost 3 bases; unmatched junction nucleotides: 10. This CDR3 has 15 amino acids. The CDR3 nucleotides read TGCAGCGTCTACTACCGGACTAGCGGGCGCTACGAGCAGTACTTC. The encoded protein is CSVYYRTSGRYEQYF.

This clonotype was seen at least ten times. The gene calls are TRBV28 and TRBJ1-4; TRBD1 is a possible D gene (6 bases). This CDR3 is built from 14 residues. The V end lost 4 bases, the J end lost 7 bases, and 13 bases lay between the germline ends. Germline V lookup: CDR1 MDHEN, CDR2 SYDVKM. CDR3 residues: CASSSRGLGEKLFF. The CDR3 coding sequence is TGTGCCAGCAGTTCCAGGGGTTTGGGTGAAAAACTGTTTTTT.

The J gene is TRBJ2-1, the V gene TRBV6-2 or TRBV6-3; 14 bases align to TRBD2. CDR1 and CDR2 from the germline V gene are MNHEY and SVGEGT. The CDR3 has 17 amino acids. With 5 bases clipped from V and 10 bases from J, the junction kept 13 bases outside the gene matches. This chain's CDR3 is CASSGEGLAGGSGEQFF. CDR3 sequence (DNA): TGTGCCAGCAGTGGGGAAGGACTAGCGGGAGGAAGCGGGGAGCAGTTCTTC.

This rearrangement joins TRBV20-1 to TRBJ2-7, with 8 bases aligning to TRBD1. J was trimmed by 4 bases and V by 0 bases; bases with no gene match: 8. This CDR3 region has 15 residues. CDR1 DFQATT and CDR2 SNEGSKA come from the germline V gene (reference sequence). CDR3 amino acids: CSARDRYRGTYEQYF. CDR3 DNA sequence: TGCAGTGCTAGAGATCGATACAGGGGGACATACGAGCAGTACTTC.

The V call is TRBV19, the J call TRBJ2-4; 8 positions agree with TRBD1. The germline CDR1 and CDR2 sequences are LNHDA and SQIVND (reference sequence). The V segment lost 5 bases and the J segment 1 base; nucleotides outside the gene matches: 16. The CDR3 is 19 amino acids. The CDR3 coding sequence is TGTGCCAGTAGTCCCGAGGGGATCAGGGGGCTAGGTGCCAAAAACATTCAGTACTTC. Protein product: CASSPEGIRGLGAKNIQYF.

The chain links TRBV18 to TRBJ1-1; D unclear. There are 14 residues in the CDR3. In germline, CDR1 is KGHSH, CDR2 LQKENI. The V end was cut by 1 base, the J end by 0 bases, with 6 bases between. CDR3: CASSPRAVNTEAFF. In DNA, the CDR3 is TGTGCCAGCTCACCACGTGCGGTGAACACTGAAGCTTTCTTT.

In its sample, this clonotype was seen many times. The V gene is TRBV3-1, the J gene TRBJ1-1, with D perhaps TRBD1 (6 bases). Per germline, CDR1 LGHDT and CDR2 YNNKEL (reference sequence). V lost 3 bases to trimming and J lost 8 bases, with 16 bases between them. The CDR3 has 14 amino acids. The CDR3 nucleotides read TGTGCCAGCAGCCACAAAGTCTTAACAGGGGAAGCTTTCTTT. Protein: CASSHKVLTGEAFF.

This clonotype was seen many times. The chain is built from TRBV27 and TRBJ2-7; D remains ambiguous. CDR3 length: 14 amino acids. Per germline, CDR1 MNHEY and CDR2 SMNVEV (reference sequence). The V end was cut by 0 bases, the J end by 1 base, with 7 bases between. CDR3 sequence: CASSLSYGSYEQYF. CDR3 coding DNA: TGTGCCAGCAGTTTATCATACGGATCCTACGAGCAGTACTTC.

This clonotype was recorded at least ten times. This chain joins TRBV7-2 and TRBJ2-5, with D possibly matching TRBD1 (6 bases). CDR3 length: 14 amino acids. The germline V gene encodes CDR1 SGHTA and CDR2 FQGNSA. V dropped 6 bases and J dropped 5 bases, with 16 bases sitting between them. Here the CDR3 reads CASSRQGIRETQYF. The CDR3 DNA follows: TGTGCCAGCAGTAGGCAGGGGATACGGGAGACCCAGTACTTC.

The J gene is TRBJ2-2, the V gene TRBV14, with 9 bases identical to TRBD2. Trimming at V came to 4 bases and at J to 0 bases, leaving 3 bases not matched to a gene. The CDR3 spans 16 residues. In germline, CDR1 is SGHDN, CDR2 FVKESK. The CDR3 spells CASSRGTSTNTGELFF. CDR3 DNA sequence: TGTGCCAGCAGCCGAGGGACTAGCACGAACACCGGGGAGCTGTTTTTT.

This clonotype was counted at least ten times. The genes are TRBV28 and TRBJ1-5, with 7 bases lining up with TRBD1. Germline loops: CDR1 MDHEN, CDR2 SYDVKM. CDR3 size: 13 residues. The CDR3 reads CASGPGGDQPQHF. CDR3 nucleotides: TGTGCATCTGGTCCAGGGGGGGATCAGCCCCAGCATTTT.

The J gene is TRBJ2-5, the V gene TRBV7-9; possible D gene TRBD2, 6 bases. CDR1 and CDR2 (germline): SEHNR, FQNEAQ (reference sequence). Trimming cost V 1 base and J 4 bases, with 13 bases left between them. The CDR3 extends over 15 amino acids. CDR3 in DNA: TGTGCCAGCAGCTTAGTTATCGGGAGAGGAGAGACCCAGTACTTC. Amino acids: CASSLVIGRGETQYF.

This clonotype was counted between two and nine times. This chain joins TRBV6-2 or TRBV6-3 and TRBJ2-5; no firm D call. CDR1 and CDR2 from the germline V gene are MNHEY and SVGEGT. This CDR3 has 13 residues. Trimming shortened V by 7 bases and J by 1 base, and 10 bases separated the two germline ends. The CDR3 nucleotides read TGTGCCAGCAACGACTTCTCCCAAGAGACCCAGTACTTC. It specifies CASNDFSQETQYF.